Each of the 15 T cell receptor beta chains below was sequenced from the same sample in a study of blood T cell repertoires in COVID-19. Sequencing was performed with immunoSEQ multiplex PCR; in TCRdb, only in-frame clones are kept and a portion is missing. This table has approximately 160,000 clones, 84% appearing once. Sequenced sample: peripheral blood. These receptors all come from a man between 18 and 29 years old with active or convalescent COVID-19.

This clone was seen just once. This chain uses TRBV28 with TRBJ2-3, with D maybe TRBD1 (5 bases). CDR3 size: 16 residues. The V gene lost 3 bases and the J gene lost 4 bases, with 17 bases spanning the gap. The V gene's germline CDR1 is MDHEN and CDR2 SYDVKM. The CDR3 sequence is CASSLAGQFVPDTQYF. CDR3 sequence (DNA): TGTGCCAGCAGTTTGGCAGGGCAGTTCGTGCCAGATACGCAGTATTTT.

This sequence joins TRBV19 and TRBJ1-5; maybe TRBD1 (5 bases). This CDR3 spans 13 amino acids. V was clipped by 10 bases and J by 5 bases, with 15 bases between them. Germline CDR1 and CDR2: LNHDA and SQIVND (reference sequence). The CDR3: CATGEGRDQPQHF. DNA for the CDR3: TGTGCCACGGGGGAGGGGAGGGATCAGCCCCAGCATTTT.

The CDR3 DNA reads as TGTGCCAGCAGCCGAGTGAAGGAGTCCGAGCAGTACTTC. Protein product: CASSRVKESEQYF. This chain uses TRBV7-9 with TRBJ2-7, with D unresolved. This CDR3 contains 13 residues. V lost 5 bases and J 6 bases, leaving 14 bases between the germline ends. CDR1 is SEHNR and CDR2 is FQNEAQ in the germline V gene (reference sequence).

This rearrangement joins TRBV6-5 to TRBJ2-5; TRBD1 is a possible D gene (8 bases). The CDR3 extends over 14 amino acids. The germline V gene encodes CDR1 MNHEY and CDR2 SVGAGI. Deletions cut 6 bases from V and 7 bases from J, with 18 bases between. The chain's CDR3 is CASRVPTGEGTQYF. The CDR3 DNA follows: TGTGCCAGCAGGGTCCCGACAGGGGAGGGGACCCAGTACTTC.

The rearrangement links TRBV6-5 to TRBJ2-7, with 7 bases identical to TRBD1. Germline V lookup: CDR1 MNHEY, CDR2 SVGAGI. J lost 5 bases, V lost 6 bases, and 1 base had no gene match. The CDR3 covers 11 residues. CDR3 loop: CASSQGDEQYF. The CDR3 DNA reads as TGTGCCAGCAGCCAGGGGGACGAGCAGTACTTC.

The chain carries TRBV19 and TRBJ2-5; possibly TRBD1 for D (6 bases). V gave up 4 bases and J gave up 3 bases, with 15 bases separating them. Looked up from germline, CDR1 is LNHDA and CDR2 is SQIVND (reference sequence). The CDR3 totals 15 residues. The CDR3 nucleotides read TGTGCCAGTAGTACCCTGGGTACAGGGAAAGAGACCCAGTACTTC. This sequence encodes CASSTLGTGKETQYF.

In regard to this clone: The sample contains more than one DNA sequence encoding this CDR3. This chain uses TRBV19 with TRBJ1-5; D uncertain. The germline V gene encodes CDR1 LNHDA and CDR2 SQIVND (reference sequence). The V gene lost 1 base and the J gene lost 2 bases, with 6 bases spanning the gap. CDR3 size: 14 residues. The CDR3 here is CASSIAGGNQPQHF. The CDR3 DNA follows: TGTGCCAGTAGTATAGCAGGTGGCAATCAGCCCCAGCATTTT.

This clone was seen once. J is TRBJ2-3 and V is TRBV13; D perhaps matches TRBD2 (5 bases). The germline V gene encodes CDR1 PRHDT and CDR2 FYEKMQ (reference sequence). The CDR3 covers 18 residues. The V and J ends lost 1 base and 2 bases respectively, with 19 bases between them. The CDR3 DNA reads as TGTGCCAGCAGCTTAGAGGCCCGGACTGCAGGCGACACAGATACGCAGTATTTT. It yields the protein CASSLEARTAGDTDTQYF.

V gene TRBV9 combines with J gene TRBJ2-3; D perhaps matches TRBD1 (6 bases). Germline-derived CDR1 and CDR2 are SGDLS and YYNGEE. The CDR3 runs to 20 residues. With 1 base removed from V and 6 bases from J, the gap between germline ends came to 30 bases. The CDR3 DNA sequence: TGTGCCAGCAGCGTATCGAGCCGGCGTGGGGGCGAGTCGAGATGGGATACGCAGTATTTT. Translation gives CASSVSSRRGGESRWDTQYF.

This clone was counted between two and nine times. CDR3 residues: CASSLGPMGGQPQHF. In DNA, the CDR3 is TGTGCCAGCAGTTTAGGGCCGATGGGGGGTCAGCCCCAGCATTTT. The genes are TRBV28 and TRBJ1-5, with D possibly being TRBD1 (5 bases). V was clipped by 2 bases and J by 6 bases, with 14 bases between them. The CDR3 sequence is 15 residues long. CDR1 is MDHEN, CDR2 SYDVKM, per germline.

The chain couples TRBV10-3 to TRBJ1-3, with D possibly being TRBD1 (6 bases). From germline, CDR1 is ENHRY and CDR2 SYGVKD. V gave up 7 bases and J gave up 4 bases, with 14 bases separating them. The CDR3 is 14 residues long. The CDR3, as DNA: TGTGCCATCAACGATCAGGGGACCGGAAACACCATATATTTT. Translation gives CAINDQGTGNTIYF.

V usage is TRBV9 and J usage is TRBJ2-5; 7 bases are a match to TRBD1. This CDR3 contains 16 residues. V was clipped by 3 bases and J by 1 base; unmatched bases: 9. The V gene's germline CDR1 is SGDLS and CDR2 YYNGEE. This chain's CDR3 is CASSARDSLLQETQYF. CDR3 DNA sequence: TGTGCCAGCAGCGCCCGGGACAGCCTACTCCAAGAGACCCAGTACTTC.

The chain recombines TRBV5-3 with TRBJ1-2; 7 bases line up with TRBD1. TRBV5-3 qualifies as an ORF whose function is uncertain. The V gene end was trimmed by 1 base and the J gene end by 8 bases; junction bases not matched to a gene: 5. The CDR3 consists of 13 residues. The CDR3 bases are TGTGCCAGAAGCTTGCTGGACAGGCTGGGCTACACCTTC. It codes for CARSLLDRLGYTF.

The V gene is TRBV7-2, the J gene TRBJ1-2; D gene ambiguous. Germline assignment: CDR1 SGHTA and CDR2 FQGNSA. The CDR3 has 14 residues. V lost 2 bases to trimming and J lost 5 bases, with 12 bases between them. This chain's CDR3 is CASSLSFRGYGYTF. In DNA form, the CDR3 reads TGTGCCAGCAGCTTAAGTTTCCGAGGTTATGGCTACACCTTC.

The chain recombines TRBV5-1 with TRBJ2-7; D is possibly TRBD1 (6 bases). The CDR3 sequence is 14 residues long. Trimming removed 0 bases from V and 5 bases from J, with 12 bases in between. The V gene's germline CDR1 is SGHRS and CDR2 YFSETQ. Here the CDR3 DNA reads TGCGCCAGCAGCTTGGAGCAGAAGGGGGACGAGCAGTACTTC. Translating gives CASSLEQKGDEQYF.